This is a list of T cell receptor beta chains from one sample in a study of T cells after yellow fever vaccination. TCRdb fed the 5' RACE reads into MiXCR, producing one record per CDR3 protein. Found here are around 320,000 distinct CDR3 sequences, 9.5% to 12% of them singletons; the top ten hold 3% to 3.5%. The specimen was CD4+ T cells sorted from PBMCs, collected 45 days after the yellow fever booster vaccination. The receptors were sampled from a man aged 18 to 29 who received the YFV17D yellow fever vaccine. The CDR3 runs from the conserved cysteine through the conserved F or W.

TRBV23-1,CASSQSGRGNEQFF
TRBV20-1,CSAQTGTGDPHLHF
TRBV12-3/TRBV12-4,CASRPSTLPPDTQYF
TRBV4-1,CASSQEGTFGRGTQYF
TRBV4-1,CASSQDQTSGGGNIQYF
TRBV7-3,CASSLRWAGELFF
TRBV6-5,CASSSGLHQETQYF
TRBV3-1,CASSQEGGRAGYGYTF
TRBV11-3,CASSSERAGELFF
TRBV19,CASSMDSDQPQHF
TRBV20-1,CSAMGGFSASPLHF
TRBV6-2/TRBV6-3,CASSYFQENQPQHF
TRBV9,CASSPQRAGPYGYTF
TRBV12-3/TRBV12-4,CASRAGDRDQSYEQYF
TRBV4-3,CASSQDARGAWGETQYF
TRBV18,CASSISRDNTEAFF
TRBV5-1,CASSLVVGGPWHNEQFF
TRBV10-2,CASSAGSYQPQHF
TRBV12-3/TRBV12-4,CASSLEWNTGELFF
TRBV20-1,CSAPRTSGAFSDTQYF
TRBV6-5,CASTPRADTEAFF
TRBV15,CATSRGEQPQHF
TRBV4-3,CASSQASTTNYGYTF
TRBV5-1,CASSPEPARGETQYF
TRBV10-3,CAITGTEKGSRDSNQPQHF
TRBV12-3/TRBV12-4,CASSFQGYEQYF
TRBV9,CASSVAQVTDTQYF
TRBV6-2/TRBV6-3,CASLLPGTAETQYF
TRBV4-2,CASSQDREYGYTF
TRBV5-1,CASSLDETVKSTDTQYF
TRBV29-1,CSVLAGGPKYNEQFF
TRBV3-2,CASSQDQPYRMNTEAFF